What follows are 25 T cell receptor beta chains derived from one specimen sequenced in a study of tumor-infiltrating lymphocytes in primary liver carcinoma. Total RNA (approximately 450 ng) served as template for TCR beta cDNA synthesis primed by a constant-region primer. Libraries of TCR beta came from three nested multiplex PCR rounds with slightly modified ARM-PCR. Rounds one and two of PCR, each of approximately 11 cycles, were primed with TRBV1-TRBV30 forward primers and a C-beta reverse primer. In TCRdb, the multiplex PCR reads were re-called with MiXCR into one record per CDR3 protein. Of 25,000 to 35,000 distinct CDR3 sequences listed, 71% are singletons. Joint extraction of RNA and DNA used roughly 19-31 mg of bulk tissue that was unsorted. Material for sequencing was liver tumor tissue from sampling region 3. The subset was: tumor region T3, left-lateral pole. The source is a woman younger than 45 with primary liver carcinoma and hepatitis B virus infection.

This clonotype has a count of ten or more. The CDR3 protein is CASSLGQLKETQYF. CDR3 DNA: TGTGCCAGCAGCTTAGGGCAGCTAAAAGAGACCCAGTACTTC. This chain connects TRBV11-2 to TRBJ2-5; D gene uncertain. V was shortened by 1 base and J by 3 bases, with 9 bases between the two germline ends. The germline V gene has CDR1 SGHAT and CDR2 FQNNGV. This CDR3 region has 14 residues.

V gene TRBV13 combines with J gene TRBJ1-1; the D gene is possibly TRBD1 (5 bases). V was clipped by 8 bases and J by 4 bases, with 23 bases between them. The CDR3 runs to 16 residues. Germline V gene lookup returns CDR1 PRHDT and CDR2 FYEKMQ (reference sequence). The CDR3 DNA is TGTGCCAGCTTAGGAGGGTTTGGTATTGGGGGCACTGAAGCTTTCTTT. The encoded protein is CASLGGFGIGGTEAFF.

Concerning this clonotype itself: One base away lies a much larger clone, so this may be a sequencing read error. CDR3 in amino acids: CASSQDKDGYEQYF. The CDR3 region has the DNA TGTGCCAGCAGTCAAGATAAGGACGGGTACGAGCAGTACTTC. The chain joins TRBV6-5 to TRBJ2-7; D remains unclear. The germline gives CDR1 MNHEY, CDR2 SVGAGI. Deletions cut 5 bases from V and 4 bases from J, with 15 bases between. CDR3 length equals 14 residues.

The rearrangement uses TRBV20-1 and TRBJ1-2; TRBD1 aligns across 7 bases. Per germline, CDR1 DFQATT and CDR2 SNEGSKA (reference sequence). The CDR3 runs to 13 residues. Here the CDR3 reads CNATSGQVDGYTF. CDR3 in DNA: TGCAATGCCACATCAGGACAGGTAGATGGCTACACCTTC.

Note on this clonotype: The junction and the germline gene differ at one end; a read error may be behind it. This chain joins TRBV13 and TRBJ2-3, with no clear D. The CDR3 length is 13 residues. The germline CDR1 and CDR2 sequences are PRHDT and FYEKMQ (reference sequence). The CDR3 bases are TGTGTCAGCAGATTAGAAGACACAGATACGCAGTATTTT. Translating it yields CVSRLEDTDTQYF.

This chain links TRBV11-1 with TRBJ2-3; D is uncertain. This CDR3 has 12 residues. Between the trimmed V and J ends, which lost 5 bases and 5 bases, there was a span of 8 bases. CDR1 is SGHAT and CDR2 is FQDESV in the germline V gene (reference sequence). The CDR3 loop reads CASSPILDTQYF. The CDR3 nucleotides read TGTGCCAGCAGCCCAATCTTAGATACGCAGTATTTT.

The table lists this clonotype with many counts. The chain couples TRBV28 to TRBJ2-3; 13 bases match TRBD2. V trimming: 5 bases; J trimming: 0 bases; junction bases outside the gene matches: 5. Germline V gene data show CDR1 as MDHEN and CDR2 as SYDVKM. This CDR3 region has 17 residues. This CDR3 is CASSPETSGRSTDTQYF. Written as DNA, the CDR3 is TGTGCCAGCAGTCCCGAGACTAGCGGGAGGAGCACAGATACGCAGTATTTT.

This clonotype has a handful of counts. Since a much larger clone is just one base distant, this may be a read error. This chain joins TRBV12-3 or TRBV12-4 and TRBJ2-1; 9 bases are shared with TRBD1. The CDR3 is 13 residues long. CDR3 amino acids: CVSSLAQDRGQFF. The CDR3 region has the DNA TGTGTCAGCAGTTTAGCCCAGGACAGGGGGCAGTTCTTC.

Concerning this clonotype: At one of its ends the junction is not consistent with the germline gene, which may arise from a read error. The chain couples TRBV29-1 to TRBJ2-7; 7 bases agree with TRBD1. Per the germline V gene, CDR1 is SQVTM and CDR2 is ANQGSEA. The CDR3 sequence is 12 residues long. The CDR3 DNA is TGCAGCGTTGGACAGGGTGTGGGCGAGCAATACTTC. Amino acid sequence: CSVGQGVGEQYF.

This sequence joins TRBV6-5 and TRBJ2-2, with D possibly being TRBD1 (6 bases). The germline CDR1 and CDR2 sequences are MNHEY and SVGAGI. The CDR3 has 15 amino acids. In DNA, the CDR3 is TGTGCAGGCAGTCCGCGGACAGAGTTCACCGGGGAGCTGTTTTTT. It encodes CAGSPRTEFTGELFF.

This clonotype was counted ten times or more. The rearrangement links TRBV24-1 to TRBJ2-7; perhaps D is TRBD1 or TRBD2 (5 bases each). Germline V gene sequence: CDR1 KGHDR, CDR2 SFDVKD. This CDR3 has 14 residues. The V and J ends lost 10 bases and 5 bases respectively, with 20 bases between them. CDR3 in amino acids: CATSRGGLWDEQYF. CDR3 nucleotide sequence: TGTGCCACTTCTCGGGGCGGCCTTTGGGACGAGCAGTACTTC.

In regard to this clonotype: The germline gene is not matched at one end of the junction; a read error may be the cause. In DNA, the CDR3 is TGTGCCAGCAGTATGGGGGAGTATGAAGATTTCTTC. Protein: CASSMGEYEDFF. This sequence joins TRBV12-3 or TRBV12-4 and TRBJ1-1; possibly TRBD1 for D (5 bases). The CDR3 has 12 amino acids.

A note on this clonotype: One end of the junction is discordant with germline, which a read error may explain. This sequence joins TRBV11-2 and TRBJ2-1; D is ambiguous. The CDR3 covers 13 residues. Germline V gene data show CDR1 as SGHAT and CDR2 as FQNNGV. The chain's CDR3 is CTSNLSVTNEQFF. CDR3 nucleotides: TGTACCAGCAACCTATCGGTTACGAATGAGCAGTTCTTC.

This clonotype has a count of ten or more. In this CDR3 the conserved last residue, phenylalanine or tryptophan, is missing, so a read error is likely. V gene TRBV11-2 combines with J gene TRBJ2-2, with no clear D. CDR3 length: 15 amino acids. The germline V gene encodes CDR1 SGHAT and CDR2 FQNNGV. The V end lost 4 bases, the J end lost 6 bases, and 15 bases lay between the germline ends. CDR3 DNA sequence: TGTGCCAGCAGCTCCCTTGATGGGCAGTCCGGGGAGCTGTTTTTG. Translation gives CASSSLDGQSGELFL.

This clonotype appeared once. Just one base apart from a much larger clone, this may be a read error. The chain carries TRBV11-2 and TRBJ2-1; 9 bases are shared with TRBD1. Germline V gene sequence: CDR1 SGHAT, CDR2 FQNNGV. This CDR3 contains 17 residues. The CDR3 loop is CASSLSHGQGYRSEQFF. CDR3 bases: TGTGCCAGCAGCTTATCCCACGGACAGGGGTACAGGAGTGAGCAATTCTTC.

This clonotype is deemed medium-sized. The chain has TRBV4-1 and TRBJ2-7; D is perhaps TRBD1 or TRBD2 (5 bases each). V lost 4 bases to trimming and J lost 1 base, with 17 bases between them. CDR1 and CDR2 from the germline V gene are MGHRA and YSYEKL. The CDR3 runs to 16 residues. The CDR3 coding sequence is TGCGCCAGCAGCCCCCGCTCCGGGACGCCTTCCTACGAGCAGTACTTC. This encodes CASSPRSGTPSYEQYF.

Points on this clonotype: The junction departs from germline at one end; a sequencing error may be responsible. J is TRBJ2-2 and V is TRBV25-1, with TRBD2 matching over 8 bases. The CDR3 contains 15 residues. From germline, CDR1 is MGHDK and CDR2 SYGVNS. This CDR3 is CASSESGRDTEELLF. The CDR3 DNA reads as TGTGCCAGCAGTGAATCCGGGAGGGACACCGAGGAGCTGCTTTTT.

This clonotype is labeled as medium-sized (0.01 to 0.1%). The genes are TRBV6-1 and TRBJ2-4, with a possible D match to TRBD2 (6 bases). This CDR3 is built from 17 residues. V lost 10 bases, J lost 0 bases, and 22 bases lay in between. Germline V gives CDR1 MNHNS, CDR2 SASEGT. The CDR3 DNA is TGTGCCACTTGTGGGCGGAGGGTCCTGGTAGCCAAAAACATTCAGTACTTC. Amino acids: CATCGRRVLVAKNIQYF.

The chain has TRBV11-3 and TRBJ2-1, with TRBD2 matching over 11 bases. This CDR3 region has 13 residues. Trimming at V came to 5 bases and at J to 8 bases, leaving 2 bases not matched to a gene. Germline V gene lookup returns CDR1 SGHNT and CDR2 YENEEA. The CDR3 DNA reads as TGTGCCAGCAGCCGACTAGCGGGGTATGAGCAGTTCTTC. It is translated as CASSRLAGYEQFF.

With respect to this clonotype: One junction end disagrees with the germline gene, perhaps due to a read error. The chain recombines TRBV2 with TRBJ2-2; no firm D call. This CDR3 is built from 15 residues. From germline, CDR1 is SNHLY and CDR2 FYNNEI. CDR3 coding DNA: TGTGCCAACAGTAGAGTCAGTCTAAATACCGGGGAGCTGTTTTTT. This sequence encodes CANSRVSLNTGELFF.

Concerning this clonotype itself: Relative to the germline gene, one junction end is altered; a read error may explain this. V gene TRBV11-2 combines with J gene TRBJ2-2; D may be TRBD2 (6 bases). Germline V gives CDR1 SGHAT, CDR2 FQNNGV. The CDR3 is 16 amino acids. The CDR3 here is CASNPDPQLNTGGLFF. CDR3 bases: TGTGCCAGCAACCCTGATCCCCAATTGAACACCGGGGGGCTGTTTTTT.

This clonotype has only a few counts. Here the CDR3 omits its conserved ending phenylalanine or tryptophan, so a read error is the likely source. The limits of the CDR3 on the DNA are not certain, so only TCRdb's listed CDR3 is given. The V and J genes are TRBV5-6 and TRBJ2-2. Per germline, CDR1 SGHDT and CDR2 YYEEEE. Ends included, the CDR3 has 15 residues. CDR3 sequence reads: CASSLSPRVTGEMFL.

This clonotype was seen a handful of times. The junction shows a germline mismatch at one end, possibly a read error. The chain couples TRBV14 to TRBJ1-5; 7 nucleotides agree with TRBD1. The CDR3 consists of 18 residues. Germline V CDR1 and CDR2: SGHDN, FVKESK. The CDR3 DNA follows: TGTGCCCGCAGCCAAACTGCCGTCGGGACAGATCCGAATCAGCCCCAGCATTTT. Protein sequence: CARSQTAVGTDPNQPQHF.

In the case of this clonotype: The junction departs from the called germline gene at one end, perhaps through a read error. The genes are TRBV11-1 and TRBJ2-2, with D tentatively TRBD2 (6 bases). This CDR3 has 16 residues. The germline CDR1 and CDR2 sequences are SGHAT and FQDESV (reference sequence). CDR3: CVSNLVGGANTGELFF. CDR3 sequence (DNA): TGTGTCAGCAACTTAGTGGGGGGTGCGAACACCGGGGAGCTGTTTTTT.

The genes are TRBV6-5 and TRBJ2-5, with 10 bases identical to TRBD1. This CDR3 has 13 amino acids. V gave up 7 bases and J gave up 13 bases; unmatched junction bases: 12. Germline V CDR1 and CDR2: MNHEY, SVGAGI. CDR3 sequence (DNA): TGTGCCAGCAATACCGACAGGGGGCTGACTCCGTACTTC. This codes for CASNTDRGLTPYF.